This T cell receptor (beta chain) was identified in a study of blood T cell repertoires in COVID-19. Study-level background: COVID-19 samples, acute and convalescent, were from the United States, Italy and Spain. PBMCs, B-cell-depleted T cells, or T cells were the source of the cDNA or gDNA that made up the material.

The CDR3 is 14 amino acids. Deletions cut 2 bases from V and 7 bases from J, with 12 bases between. CDR1 MNHEY and CDR2 SVGEGT come from the germline V gene. Patients of the Seattle cohort, enrolled during active infection, were followed longitudinally. Original processing methods: Researchers report that nucleated cell counts were estimated from reference gene primer amplification. Profiled with immunoSEQ multiplex PCR; TCRdb holds only in-frame clones, not every one. Clone size and V and J calls were adopted from that table, with D and trimming inferred from the DNA. Seen here are roughly 250,000 clones, around 82% observed once, and the top ten hold 0.75% to 0.95%.

The sequencing sample was made of peripheral blood. The origin of this receptor is a human donor with COVID-19, enrolled during active disease. The donor label of this sample is uncertain. The rearrangement uses TRBV6-2 or TRBV6-3 and TRBJ1-5; D unresolved. CDR3 in amino acids: CASSYPGVSQPQHF. The CDR3 DNA sequence: TGTGCCAGCAGTTACCCTGGAGTCAGCCAGCCCCAGCATTTT.